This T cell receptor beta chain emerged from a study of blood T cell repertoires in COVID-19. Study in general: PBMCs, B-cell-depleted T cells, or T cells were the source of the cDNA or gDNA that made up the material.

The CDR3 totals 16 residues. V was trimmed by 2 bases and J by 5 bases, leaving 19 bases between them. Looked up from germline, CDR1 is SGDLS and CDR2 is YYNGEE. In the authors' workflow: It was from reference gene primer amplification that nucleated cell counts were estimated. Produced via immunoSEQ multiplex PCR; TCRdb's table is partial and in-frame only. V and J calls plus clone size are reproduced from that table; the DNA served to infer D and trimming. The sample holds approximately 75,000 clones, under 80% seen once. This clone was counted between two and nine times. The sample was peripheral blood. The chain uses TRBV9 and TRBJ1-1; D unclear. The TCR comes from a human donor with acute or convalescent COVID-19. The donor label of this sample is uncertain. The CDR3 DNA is TGTGCCAGCAGCGTGGACTCTGAAAGGGTTAAAACTGAAGCTTTCTTT. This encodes CASSVDSERVKTEAFF.